The 15 T cell receptor beta chains below all came from one sample that was sequenced in a study of blood T cell repertoires in COVID-19. The assay was immunoSEQ multiplex PCR, and TCRdb's table has in-frame clones only and misses some. The data contain about 120,000 clones, 75% to 85% of them singletons. Sequencing was performed on peripheral blood. The receptors come from a human donor in a cohort sampled during active COVID-19.

The chain recombines TRBV7-9 with TRBJ2-1, with a possible D match to TRBD2 (7 bases). The V end was cut by 5 bases, the J end by 5 bases, with 16 bases between. CDR1 and CDR2 from the germline V gene are SEHNR and FQNEAQ (reference sequence). The CDR3 consists of 15 residues. The CDR3 is CASSLTGAGDNEQFF. For the CDR3, the DNA is TGTGCCAGCAGCCTGACAGGCGCGGGGGACAATGAGCAGTTCTTC.

This chain uses TRBV11-3 with TRBJ2-1; TRBD2 agrees at 13 bases. Germline V CDR1 and CDR2: SGHNT, YENEEA. The CDR3 length is 16 residues. Germline trimming cut 5 bases from V and 6 bases from J; bases unmatched to any gene: 7. The CDR3 spells CASSEPGLAGTNEQFF. The CDR3 DNA is TGTGCCAGCAGCGAACCGGGACTAGCGGGAACCAATGAGCAGTTCTTC.

The gene calls are TRBV16 and TRBJ1-2; D possibly corresponds to TRBD1 (5 bases). The V and J ends lost 0 bases and 8 bases respectively, with 13 bases between them. The V gene's germline CDR1 is KGHSY and CDR2 FQNENV. This CDR3 contains 14 residues. CDR3 sequence reads: CASSQSQGIVGYTF. CDR3 in DNA: TGTGCCAGCAGCCAATCCCAGGGTATTGTCGGCTACACCTTC. Complete variable domain (other parts from reference TRBV16 and TRBJ1-2): GEEVAQTPKHLVRGEGQKAKLYCAPIKGHSYVFWYQQVLKNEFKFLISFQNENVFDETGMPKERFSAKCLPNSPCSLEIQATKLEDSAVYFCASSQSQGIVGYTFGSGTRLTVV.

J is TRBJ2-1 and V is TRBV7-9, with 8 bases fitting TRBD2. Trimming at V came to 5 bases and at J to 0 bases, leaving 15 bases not matched to a gene. There are 19 residues in the CDR3. CDR1 SEHNR and CDR2 FQNEAQ come from the germline V gene (reference sequence). The CDR3 loop is CASSPGAGGTMRSYNEQFF. The CDR3 DNA follows: TGTGCCAGCAGCCCCGGGGCGGGGGGTACCATGCGCTCCTACAATGAGCAGTTCTTC. The whole variable domain, remainder taken from reference TRBV7-9 and TRBJ2-1, is DTGVSQNPRHKITKRGQNVTFRCDPISEHNRLYWYRQTLGQGPEFLTYFQNEAQLEKSRLLSDRFSAERPKGSFSTLEIQRTEQGDSAMYLCASSPGAGGTMRSYNEQFFGPGTRLTVL.

Written as DNA, the CDR3 is TGTGCCAGCAGTTACATGGTTGAGGGTGGCTACACCTTC. Translated: CASSYMVEGGYTF. V gene TRBV6-5 combines with J gene TRBJ1-2; D is ambiguous. V was pared by 2 bases and J by 7 bases, with 11 bases between. CDR1 MNHEY and CDR2 SVGAGI come from the germline V gene. The length of the CDR3 is 13 residues.

The V call is TRBV2, the J call TRBJ1-2, with TRBD1 matching 8 bases. V lost 6 bases to trimming and J lost 8 bases; unmatched junction nucleotides: 8. The CDR3 contains 13 residues. Germline V gene data show CDR1 as SNHLY and CDR2 as FYNNEI. This CDR3 reads CASRGQVSGGYTF. The CDR3 nucleotides read TGTGCCAGCAGGGGACAGGTCTCTGGAGGCTACACCTTC.

V is TRBV6-6 and J is TRBJ1-1; 10 nucleotides agree with TRBD1. The trim removed 10 bases at V and 6 bases at J, leaving 2 bases unmatched. From germline, CDR1 is MNHNY and CDR2 SVGAGI (reference sequence). This CDR3 has 11 residues. This CDR3 is CATGQGPEAFF. The CDR3 DNA reads as TGTGCCACGGGACAGGGGCCTGAAGCTTTCTTT.

DNA for the CDR3: TGTGCCATCAGAGGATCCGACAGGGCTGGAAACACCATATATTTT. Protein product: CAIRGSDRAGNTIYF. The chain joins TRBV10-3 to TRBJ1-3; TRBD1 aligns across 7 bases. CDR3 length: 15 residues. CDR1 and CDR2 from the germline V gene are ENHRY and SYGVKD. J lost 2 bases, V lost 6 bases, and 7 bases had no gene match.

The genes are TRBV19 and TRBJ1-2; D not resolved. Germline loops: CDR1 LNHDA, CDR2 SQIVND (reference sequence). The CDR3 contains 13 residues. V lost 7 bases, J lost 0 bases, and 9 bases lay in between. This chain's CDR3 is CASTTYPNYGYTF. As DNA, the CDR3 is TGTGCCAGTACGACTTACCCTAACTATGGCTACACCTTC.

The chain couples TRBV27 to TRBJ1-1; D might be TRBD1 (5 bases). Between the trimmed V and J ends, which lost 5 bases and 0 bases, there was a span of 16 bases. The CDR3 contains 16 residues. The germline CDR1 and CDR2 sequences are MNHEY and SMNVEV (reference sequence). CDR3 coding DNA: TGTGCCAGCAGTACCAAGGGGAGGATCATGAACACTGAAGCTTTCTTT. It translates to CASSTKGRIMNTEAFF.

This sequence joins TRBV27 and TRBJ2-7; TRBD1 matches at 8 bases. V trimming: 3 bases; J trimming: 1 base; junction bases outside the gene matches: 2. CDR1 MNHEY and CDR2 SMNVEV come from the germline V gene (reference sequence). CDR3 size: 14 residues. CDR3 amino acids: CASSFTGGSYEQYF. The CDR3 DNA follows: TGTGCCAGCAGTTTTACAGGGGGTTCCTACGAGCAGTACTTC.

The chain carries TRBV18 and TRBJ1-2, with 7 positions matching TRBD1. This CDR3 region has 13 residues. The germline CDR1 and CDR2 sequences are KGHSH and LQKENI. Trimming at V came to 5 bases and at J to 8 bases, leaving 8 bases not matched to a gene. CDR3 nucleotides: TGTGCCAGCTCAGCAGGGGGTCTTTTCGGCTACACCTTC. Amino acids: CASSAGGLFGYTF.

The CDR3 reads CASSYRRTRTNTEAFF. DNA for the CDR3: TGTGCCAGCAGTTACCGCCGGACAAGGACGAACACTGAAGCTTTCTTT. The J gene is TRBJ1-1, the V gene TRBV6-2 or TRBV6-3, with a weak D call TRBD1 (5 bases). This CDR3 has 16 residues. Germline lookup yields CDR1 MNHEY and CDR2 SVGEGT. The V end was cut by 2 bases, the J end by 1 base, with 14 bases between.

The rearrangement joins TRBV27 to TRBJ1-5; D gene ambiguous. Trimming stripped 5 bases from V and 3 bases from J, with 8 bases between. Germline V gene data show CDR1 as MNHEY and CDR2 as SMNVEV (reference sequence). The CDR3 has 13 amino acids. CDR3 DNA sequence: TGTGCCAGCAGTACGACTTACAATCAGCCCCAGCATTTT. This translates into CASSTTYNQPQHF.

This clone was found once. The chain employs TRBV3-1 (or the pseudogene TRBV3-2) and TRBJ1-2; D perhaps matches TRBD1 (6 bases). The CDR3 sequence is 14 residues long. Germline V CDR1 and CDR2: LGHDT, YNNKEL (reference sequence). With 1 base removed from V and 1 base from J, the gap between germline ends came to 7 bases. For the CDR3, the DNA is TGTGCCAGCAGCCAAGTACAGGGTAACTATGGCTACACCTTC. Its translation is CASSQVQGNYGYTF.